These 27 T cell receptor beta chains were all obtained from the same sample, sequenced in a study of T cell repertoires in cytomegalovirus infection. TCRdb ran MiXCR on the reads and lists one entry per CDR3 protein. Of 550,000 to 850,000 distinct CDR3 sequences in the sample, about 30% were seen once. Their antigens remain unidentified. The sequencing used cultured PBMCs, collected from culture after CMV antigen stimulation. These receptors all come from a human donor in good health (CMV status not recorded). Some clones in this sample may be carry-over from other donors' samples.

This chain uses TRBV7-4 with TRBJ2-6; TRBD1 might be the D (6 bases). The V end lost 6 bases, the J end lost 1 base, and 19 bases lay between the germline ends. The CDR3 sequence is 18 residues long. The germline V gene has CDR1 SGHVT and CDR2 SQSDAQ. CDR3 in amino acids: CASSPGDRPFSGANVLTF. CDR3 nucleotides: TGTGCCAGCAGTCCCGGAGACAGGCCCTTTTCTGGGGCCAACGTCCTGACTTTC.

This clonotype has at least ten counts. This chain joins TRBV7-2 and TRBJ1-5; D unresolved. V was shortened by 6 bases and J by 0 bases, with 15 bases between the two germline ends. The CDR3 totals 16 residues. Germline lookup yields CDR1 SGHTA and CDR2 FQGNSA. CDR3 region: CASSPRTGYSNQPQHF. CDR3 DNA: TGTGCCAGCAGTCCAAGGACGGGTTATAGCAATCAGCCCCAGCATTTT.

The chain recombines TRBV12-5 with TRBJ2-1, with 7 bases aligning to TRBD1. CDR3 length: 15 residues. Germline lookup yields CDR1 LGHNT and CDR2 FRNRAP. The ends lost 1 base at V and 0 bases at J; junction bases unmatched: 0. The DNA for the CDR3 is TGTGCTAGTGGTTTGGGGGACAGCTCCTACAATGAGCAGTTCTTC. Translating gives CASGLGDSSYNEQFF.

The V gene is TRBV6-1, the J gene TRBJ1-5; maybe TRBD1 (5 bases). Trimming left V 7 bases short and J 0 bases short, with 13 bases between. CDR1 is MNHNS and CDR2 is SASEGT in the germline V gene. The CDR3 totals 15 residues. CDR3 in amino acids: CASTPEGYSNQPQHF. The CDR3 DNA sequence: TGTGCCAGCACCCCGGAGGGGTATAGCAATCAGCCCCAGCATTTT.

The chain combines TRBV12-3 or TRBV12-4 with TRBJ1-2; a weak D match, TRBD1 (5 bases). V dropped 3 bases and J dropped 2 bases, with 10 bases sitting between them. The CDR3 is made up of 14 amino acids. As DNA, the CDR3 is TGTGCCAGCAGTTTCGCGACAGTGAACTATGGCTACACCTTC. Its protein product is CASSFATVNYGYTF.

The rearrangement joins TRBV9 to TRBJ1-2, with D possibly matching TRBD1 (5 bases). Germline assignment: CDR1 SGDLS and CDR2 YYNGEE. V was shortened by 0 bases and J by 3 bases, with 12 bases between the two germline ends. CDR3 length equals 15 residues. The DNA of the CDR3 is TGTGCCAGCAGCGTAGGGGTAGGGGACTACTATGGCTACACCTTC. Translated: CASSVGVGDYYGYTF.

The chain has TRBV7-2 and TRBJ1-1; D is uncertain. Trimming took 7 bases from V and 3 from J, leaving 15 bases between them. The CDR3 is 14 amino acids. From germline, CDR1 is SGHTA and CDR2 FQGNSA. CDR3 nucleotide sequence: TGTGCCAGCATCCGGGATGGAGAGGACACTGAAGCTTTCTTT. Translating gives CASIRDGEDTEAFF.

V usage is TRBV6-1 and J usage is TRBJ1-1; D perhaps matches TRBD1 (6 bases). Germline assignment: CDR1 MNHNS and CDR2 SASEGT. This CDR3 spans 16 amino acids. V lost 3 bases and J 6 bases, leaving 20 bases between the germline ends. The CDR3 DNA follows: TGTGCCAGCAGTGAGGAGAGACAGGAAAATACTCCTGAAGCTTTCTTT. Protein product: CASSEERQENTPEAFF.

This chain joins TRBV20-1 and TRBJ1-6, with D unclear. The CDR3 has 12 residues. Per germline, CDR1 DFQATT and CDR2 SNEGSKA (reference sequence). Trimming took 0 bases from V and 9 from J, leaving 6 bases between them. The CDR3, as DNA: TGCAGTGCTAGAGAAGTCGGTTCACCCCTCCACTTT. Amino acid sequence: CSAREVGSPLHF.

This clonotype was seen a handful of times. V and J are TRBV20-1 and TRBJ2-5; 9 nucleotides line up with TRBD2. CDR1 DFQATT and CDR2 SNEGSKA come from the germline V gene (reference sequence). The CDR3 is made up of 15 amino acids. The V and J ends lost 3 bases and 0 bases, in that order; junction bases with no gene match: 5. The CDR3 region has the DNA TGCAGTGCTAGTCGAAGCGGGGGGAACCAAGAGACCCAGTACTTC. Its protein is CSASRSGGNQETQYF.

This clonotype has ten or more counts. The chain recombines TRBV7-2 with TRBJ1-3; D call uncertain. V was clipped by 0 bases and J by 0 bases, with 9 bases between them. CDR3 length: 16 amino acids. The germline gives CDR1 SGHTA, CDR2 FQGNSA. CDR3 loop: CASSLAVGSSGNTIYF. CDR3 sequence (DNA): TGTGCCAGCAGCTTAGCAGTTGGCAGCTCTGGAAACACCATATATTTT.

This clonotype was recorded many times. This sequence joins TRBV6-1 and TRBJ2-7, with D tentatively TRBD1 (6 bases). V gave up 2 bases and J gave up 1 base, with 18 bases separating them. CDR1 is MNHNS and CDR2 is SASEGT in the germline V gene. There are 17 residues in the CDR3. In DNA, the CDR3 is TGTGCCAGCAGTGAATTCCCGACCGGGACACCGTCCTACGAGCAGTACTTC. This encodes CASSEFPTGTPSYEQYF.

This CDR3 is CASGGDRGYEQYF. Written as DNA, the CDR3 is TGTGCCAGCGGAGGGGACAGGGGCTACGAGCAGTACTTC. The rearrangement links TRBV6-5 to TRBJ2-7; TRBD1 matches at 10 bases. Trimming took 8 bases from V and 3 from J; bases not matched to a gene: 4. Germline V lookup: CDR1 MNHEY, CDR2 SVGAGI. The CDR3 extends over 13 amino acids.

J is TRBJ2-1 and V is TRBV7-8, with D perhaps matching TRBD2 (6 bases). V lost 5 bases and J lost 0, with 14 bases in between. CDR1 and CDR2 (germline): SGHVS, FQNEAQ. The CDR3 length is 16 residues. CDR3 nucleotide sequence: TGTGCCAGCAGCCCCCCGGGACTGAGCTCCTACAATGAGCAGTTCTTC. It yields the protein CASSPPGLSSYNEQFF.

J is TRBJ2-7 and V is TRBV7-6; D is possibly TRBD1 (5 bases). The CDR3 is made up of 17 amino acids. V was shortened by 2 bases and J by 2 bases, with 19 bases between the two germline ends. The V gene's germline CDR1 is SGHVS and CDR2 FNYEAQ. The CDR3 is CASSLKSSRVATYEQYF. As DNA, the CDR3 is TGTGCCAGCAGCTTAAAGTCGTCCAGGGTCGCAACCTACGAGCAGTACTTC. The full variable domain, rest sourced from reference TRBV7-6 and TRBJ2-7, is GAGVSQSPRYKVTKRGQDVALRCDPISGHVSLYWYRQALGQGPEFLTYFNYEAQQDKSGLPNDRFSAERPEGSISTLTIQRTEQRDSAMYRCASSLKSSRVATYEQYFGPGTRLTVT.

This clonotype was picked up a small number of times. The rearrangement uses TRBV6-6 and TRBJ2-5; 9 bases fit TRBD2. The trim removed 6 bases at V and 4 bases at J, leaving 3 bases unmatched. The CDR3 consists of 13 residues. The germline V gene has CDR1 MNHNY and CDR2 SVGAGI (reference sequence). The CDR3 loop is CASRAGGPETQYF. In nucleotides, the CDR3 is TGTGCCAGCAGGGCGGGGGGGCCAGAGACCCAGTACTTC.

This clonotype was seen only a few times. V usage is TRBV3-1 and J usage is TRBJ1-4; 8 positions agree with TRBD1. The CDR3 spans 15 residues. The germline CDR1 and CDR2 sequences are LGHDT and YNNKEL (reference sequence). Trimming removed 1 base from V and 7 bases from J; junction bases left unmatched: 5. The DNA for the CDR3 is TGTGCCAGCAGCCAAGTTGACAGGGGCGGTGAAAAACTGTTTTTT. It translates to CASSQVDRGGEKLFF.

The rearrangement joins TRBV7-2 to TRBJ1-5; D is unresolved. The CDR3 runs 13 residues. Trimming left V 7 bases short and J 0 bases short, with 7 bases between. Germline V gene sequence: CDR1 SGHTA, CDR2 FQGNSA. The CDR3 coding sequence is TGTGCCAGCACCGCGGATAGCAATCAGCCCCAGCATTTT. It specifies CASTADSNQPQHF.

The rearrangement joins TRBV12-3 or TRBV12-4 to TRBJ1-5; possible D gene TRBD1, 5 bases. This CDR3 has 14 amino acids. V lost 0 bases to trimming and J lost 7 bases, with 10 bases between them. This CDR3 reads CASSLAQGAQPQHF. CDR3 nucleotides: TGTGCCAGCAGTTTAGCGCAAGGGGCCCAGCCCCAGCATTTT.

The chain couples TRBV4-3 to TRBJ1-2, with a weak D call TRBD1 (5 bases). Germline V gene lookup returns CDR1 LGHNA and CDR2 YSLEER. The V gene lost 0 bases and the J gene lost 2 bases, with 19 bases spanning the gap. CDR3 length: 18 residues. CDR3 region: CASSQEGFGGWANYGYTF. In DNA, the CDR3 is TGCGCCAGCAGCCAAGAGGGGTTCGGGGGGTGGGCGAACTATGGCTACACCTTC.

The V and J genes are TRBV4-1 and TRBJ1-2; D may be TRBD1 (6 bases). V was trimmed by 0 bases and J by 11 bases, leaving 19 bases between them. The CDR3 runs 15 residues. Germline V gene lookup returns CDR1 MGHRA and CDR2 YSYEKL. For the CDR3, the DNA is TGCGCCAGCAGCCAAGATTCGAACAGGGTAGTTGGTTACACCTTC. Residues: CASSQDSNRVVGYTF.

The chain uses TRBV18 and TRBJ2-5; TRBD2 might be the D (5 bases). The CDR3 consists of 13 residues. CDR1 is KGHSH, CDR2 LQKENI, per germline. The germline V and J ends were trimmed by 4 bases and 5 bases, with 11 bases remaining between them. CDR3 sequence: CASSRGAAETQYF. In nucleotides, the CDR3 is TGTGCCAGCTCACGTGGAGCGGCGGAGACCCAGTACTTC.

The table lists this clonotype with a few counts. The chain employs TRBV7-8 and TRBJ2-3; 7 bases agree with TRBD1. V lost 5 bases, J lost 4 bases, and 3 bases stayed unmatched. Germline CDR1 is SGHVS and CDR2 is FQNEAQ. This CDR3 spans 13 amino acids. CDR3 nucleotide sequence: TGTGCCAGCAGCACCGACAGGGCAGATACGCAGTATTTT. Protein sequence: CASSTDRADTQYF.

The chain links TRBV24-1 to TRBJ1-2, with D unclear. Germline V CDR1 and CDR2: KGHDR, SFDVKD. Trimming removed 11 bases at V and 8 bases at J, with 11 bases between. This CDR3 is built from 10 residues. The CDR3 sequence: CARRSQGYTF. CDR3 in DNA: TGTGCCAGGCGCTCGCAGGGCTACACCTTC.

This clonotype was counted between two and nine times. This chain uses TRBV7-8 with TRBJ2-4; 11 positions match TRBD2. The length of the CDR3 is 16 residues. Per the germline V gene, CDR1 is SGHVS and CDR2 is FQNEAQ. V shed 5 bases and J 8 bases; nucleotides not matched to a gene: 11. CDR3 sequence reads: CASSLLIAGGGDIQYF. Written as DNA, the CDR3 is TGTGCCAGCAGCCTCCTCATAGCGGGAGGGGGAGACATTCAGTACTTC.

V and J are TRBV2 and TRBJ1-1; TRBD1 might be the D (6 bases). The V end lost 7 bases, the J end lost 1 base, and 13 bases lay between the germline ends. The CDR3 has 14 residues. Germline CDR1 reads SNHLY; CDR2 reads FYNNEI. CDR3 DNA: TGTGCCAGCACCGCGGTAGGGGGGAACACTGAAGCTTTCTTT. Encoded protein: CASTAVGGNTEAFF.

The chain couples TRBV12-5 to TRBJ2-1; either TRBD1 or TRBD2 may supply D (5 bases each). The CDR3 is 12 residues long. Per germline, CDR1 LGHNT and CDR2 FRNRAP. Trimming removed 6 bases at V and 9 bases at J, with 12 bases between. The CDR3 DNA reads TGTGCTAGTGGCTCGGTTGGGGGTGAGCAGTTCTTC. This sequence encodes CASGSVGGEQFF. The entire variable domain, with the rest obtained from reference TRBV12-5 and TRBJ2-1, is as follows: DARVTQTPRHKVTEMGQEVTMRCQPILGHNTVFWYRQTMMQGLELLAYFRNRAPLDDSGMPKDRFSAEMPDATLATLKIQPSEPRDSAVYFCASGSVGGEQFFGPGTRLTVL.